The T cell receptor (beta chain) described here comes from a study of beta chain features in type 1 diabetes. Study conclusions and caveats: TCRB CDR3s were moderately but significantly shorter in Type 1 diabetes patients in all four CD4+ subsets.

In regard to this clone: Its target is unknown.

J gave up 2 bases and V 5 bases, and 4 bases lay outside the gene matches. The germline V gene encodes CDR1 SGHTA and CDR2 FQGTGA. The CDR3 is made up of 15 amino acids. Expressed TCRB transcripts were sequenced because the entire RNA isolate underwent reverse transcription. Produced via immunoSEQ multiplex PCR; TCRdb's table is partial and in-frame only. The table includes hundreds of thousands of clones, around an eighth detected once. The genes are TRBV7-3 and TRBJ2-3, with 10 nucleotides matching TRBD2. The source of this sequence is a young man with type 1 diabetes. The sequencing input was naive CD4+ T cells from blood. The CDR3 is CASSRTSGFTDTQYF. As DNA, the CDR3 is TGTGCCAGCAGCCGGACTAGCGGCTTCACAGATACGCAGTATTTT.